These 30 T cell receptor beta chains were sequenced from one sample in a study of identical twins. A single record per CDR3 protein comes from TCRdb applying MiXCR to the 5' RACE reads. The sample lists about 810,000 distinct CDR3 sequences; approximately 13% were seen once. The same data also contributed to another study, on yellow fever vaccine responses in identical twins.

The sample comprised PBMCs. These receptors were collected from a woman aged 18-30 years in good health.

This clonotype has more than one count but fewer than ten. This chain connects TRBV6-2 or TRBV6-3 to TRBJ2-5; perhaps D is TRBD1 or TRBD2 (5 bases each). In germline, CDR1 is MNHEY, CDR2 SVGEGT. Deletions cut 5 bases from V and 5 bases from J, with 21 bases between. There are 16 residues in the CDR3. CDR3: CASSPSGPHPIETQYF. CDR3 coding DNA: TGTGCCAGCAGTCCTTCGGGACCTCATCCCATCGAGACCCAGTACTTC.

This chain uses TRBV5-6 with TRBJ2-1; either TRBD1 or TRBD2 may fit D (7 bases each). The CDR3 runs to 15 residues. The V end was cut by 4 bases, the J end by 4 bases, with 15 bases between. Germline-derived CDR1 and CDR2 are SGHDT and YYEEEE. CDR3 loop: CASSMTGRGYNEQFF. For the CDR3, the DNA is TGTGCCAGCAGCATGACAGGGAGGGGATACAATGAGCAGTTCTTC.

In its sample, this clonotype was seen many times. One junction end does not reproduce the germline sequence, and a read error may be involved. The chain combines TRBV10-3 with TRBJ1-5; D call uncertain. The CDR3 runs 15 residues. Germline CDR1 is ENHRY and CDR2 is SYGVKD. The DNA of the CDR3 is TGTGCCATCAGTGATCCTGTCGGCGGCAATCACCCCCAGCATTTT. Encoded protein: CAISDPVGGNHPQHF.

This clonotype was seen more than once but under ten times. The rearrangement links TRBV25-1 to TRBJ2-7; D not resolved. CDR3 size: 13 residues. CDR1 is MGHDK and CDR2 is SYGVNS in the germline V gene. The V and J ends lost 5 bases and 1 base respectively, with 9 bases between them. CDR3 DNA: TGTGCCAGCAGTTTCATGGGGTCCTACGAGCAGTACTTC. Encoded protein: CASSFMGSYEQYF.

V usage is TRBV5-1 and J usage is TRBJ2-2; 8 bases are shared with TRBD2. CDR3 size: 15 residues. Trimming took 4 bases from V and 6 from J; bases not matched to a gene: 8. Germline V gives CDR1 SGHRS, CDR2 YFSETQ. DNA of the CDR3: TGCGCCAGCAGCCCGCGGACTAGCTCTCCCGGGGAGCTGTTTTTT. This gives the protein CASSPRTSSPGELFF.

V and J are TRBV11-1 and TRBJ2-3, with D perhaps TRBD2 (6 bases). Trimming stripped 7 bases from V and 8 bases from J, with 16 bases between. The CDR3 covers 13 residues. The germline gives CDR1 SGHAT, CDR2 FQDESV (reference sequence). This CDR3 reads CASIGLEGGTQYF. The CDR3, as DNA: TGTGCCAGCATCGGACTCGAGGGAGGTACGCAGTATTTT.

The rearrangement links TRBV29-1 to TRBJ1-2; the D gene is possibly TRBD1 (6 bases). This CDR3 is 14 amino acids long. Germline values: CDR1 SQVTM, CDR2 ANQGSEA. V was pared by 3 bases and J by 2 bases, with 13 bases between. This CDR3 reads CSVDWDNSNYGYTF. CDR3 DNA: TGCAGCGTTGATTGGGACAATTCCAACTATGGCTACACCTTC.

V usage is TRBV20-1 and J usage is TRBJ2-7, with D perhaps TRBD2 (7 bases). The CDR3 is 13 residues long. The ends were cut back, 0 bases at V and 6 bases at J, with 12 bases in the middle. Germline loops: CDR1 DFQATT, CDR2 SNEGSKA (reference sequence). CDR3 nucleotide sequence: TGCAGTGCTAGAGAGGTGCGGGGGCCCGAGCAGTACGTC. It specifies CSAREVRGPEQYV.

This clonotype was counted only a few times. In DNA, the CDR3 is TGTGCCATCAGTTCTAGCGGGAAGCTCGAGCAGTACTTC. Translated: CAISSSGKLEQYF. V and J are TRBV10-3 and TRBJ2-7, with 9 bases aligning to TRBD2. The CDR3 is 13 residues long. Unmatched junction bases numbered 5, after V lost 5 bases and J lost 6 bases. Germline V gene data show CDR1 as ENHRY and CDR2 as SYGVKD.

This clonotype was counted many times. The J gene is TRBJ1-1, the V gene TRBV3-1; D call uncertain. CDR3 length equals 14 residues. Trimming pared 1 base from V and 1 base from J, leaving 7 bases between. Per the germline V gene, CDR1 is LGHDT and CDR2 is YNNKEL (reference sequence). The CDR3 reads CASSQGSANTEAFF. Written as DNA, the CDR3 is TGTGCCAGCAGCCAAGGATCGGCGAACACTGAAGCTTTCTTT.

V and J are TRBV12-5 and TRBJ2-3; no clear D. Per germline, CDR1 LGHNT and CDR2 FRNRAP. V lost 6 bases and J 4 bases, leaving 8 bases between the germline ends. The CDR3 is 12 amino acids. The CDR3 DNA reads as TGTGCTAGTGGCCCTAATCCAGATACGCAGTATTTT. Translation gives CASGPNPDTQYF.

This clonotype has just a few counts. The chain uses TRBV2 and TRBJ2-2, with TRBD1 matching over 9 bases. V lost 7 bases, J lost 0 bases, and 3 bases stayed unmatched. From germline, CDR1 is SNHLY and CDR2 FYNNEI. CDR3 length equals 15 residues. CDR3 region: CASTRDRANTGELFF. CDR3 nucleotide sequence: TGTGCCAGCACGAGGGACAGGGCGAACACCGGGGAGCTGTTTTTT.

This clonotype was detected many times. The CDR3 nucleotides read TGTGCCTCCAGCTCTAGCGGACCCACAGATACGCAGTATTTT. Amino acid sequence: CASSSSGPTDTQYF. The J gene is TRBJ2-3, the V gene TRBV12-3 or TRBV12-4, with 7 bases fitting TRBD2. This CDR3 region has 14 residues. Trimming cost V 11 bases and J 2 bases; bases outside gene matches: 10.

The J gene is TRBJ2-5, the V gene TRBV7-2; a possible D gene is TRBD1 (5 bases). The CDR3 sequence is 15 residues long. Trimming removed 0 bases at V and 1 base at J, with 9 bases between. Germline V gene lookup returns CDR1 SGHTA and CDR2 FQGNSA. The CDR3 reads CASSLALQGQETQYF. In nucleotides, the CDR3 is TGTGCCAGCAGCTTAGCCCTTCAGGGCCAAGAGACCCAGTACTTC.

This chain uses TRBV28 with TRBJ2-7; TRBD2 might be the D (5 bases). The CDR3 is 14 amino acids. Per the germline V gene, CDR1 is MDHEN and CDR2 is SYDVKM. Trimming stripped 3 bases from V and 5 bases from J, with 14 bases between. The CDR3 nucleotides are TGTGCCAGCAGTTTGGCTAGCTCCTTCCACGAGCAGTACTTC. Its translation: CASSLASSFHEQYF.

The sample holds a few counts of this clonotype. In DNA, the CDR3 is TGTGCCAGCAGCTCTCAAGCGGGGCCCACCTACGAGCAGTACTTC. It is translated as CASSSQAGPTYEQYF. The genes are TRBV7-8 and TRBJ2-7, with 7 bases aligning to TRBD2. From germline, CDR1 is SGHVS and CDR2 FQNEAQ. V dropped 4 bases and J dropped 2; count of bases not matched to a gene: 8. This CDR3 comprises 15 residues.

This clonotype was counted between two and nine times. The chain links TRBV27 to TRBJ2-5, with 7 bases matching TRBD1. The V and J ends lost 5 bases and 2 bases, in that order; junction bases with no gene match: 8. The CDR3 runs 15 residues. The germline gives CDR1 MNHEY, CDR2 SMNVEV (reference sequence). The CDR3 sequence: CASSPLGTAQETQYF. CDR3 coding DNA: TGTGCCAGCAGTCCCCTCGGGACAGCGCAAGAGACCCAGTACTTC.

This clonotype has just a few counts. The chain uses TRBV6-1 and TRBJ2-6; no clear D. Germline V gene sequence: CDR1 MNHNS, CDR2 SASEGT. CDR3 length: 13 amino acids. Trimming pared 4 bases from V and 9 bases from J, leaving 10 bases between. The CDR3, as DNA: TGTGCCAGCAGTGGTACGGTCCTCAACGTCCTGACTTTC. It codes for CASSGTVLNVLTF.

The sample holds a few counts of this clonotype. The chain uses TRBV5-1 and TRBJ2-1; 9 bases are a match to TRBD1. Germline loops: CDR1 SGHRS, CDR2 YFSETQ. The trim removed 1 base at V and 5 bases at J, leaving 4 bases unmatched. The CDR3 has 15 amino acids. The CDR3 sequence is CASSLHGQGNNEQFF. The CDR3 DNA reads TGCGCCAGCAGCTTGCACGGACAGGGGAACAATGAGCAGTTCTTC.

This clonotype has ten or more counts. The chain couples TRBV12-3 or TRBV12-4 to TRBJ2-7; tentative D call: TRBD2 (5 bases). This CDR3 has 15 residues. V lost 5 bases, J lost 0 bases, and 14 bases lay in between. CDR3 nucleotides: TGTGCCAGCAGTCCATCGGGGAAAAGCTCCTACGAGCAGTACTTC. It encodes CASSPSGKSSYEQYF.

Many counts were recorded for this clonotype. The chain employs TRBV10-3 and TRBJ1-6; TRBD1 is a possible D gene (6 bases). CDR1 is ENHRY and CDR2 is SYGVKD in the germline V gene. This CDR3 contains 15 residues. V lost 4 bases and J 9 bases, leaving 16 bases between the germline ends. The DNA for the CDR3 is TGTGCCATCAGTGTTAACAGGGAGTTAGCTTCACCCCTCCACTTT. Its translation is CAISVNRELASPLHF.

V usage is TRBV25-1 and J usage is TRBJ2-7, with a possible D match to TRBD2 (5 bases). V gave up 5 bases and J gave up 0 bases, with 17 bases separating them. The CDR3 is 16 residues long. Per the germline V gene, CDR1 is MGHDK and CDR2 is SYGVNS. In nucleotides, the CDR3 is TGTGCCAGCAGTACCCATACCTCGGGAAACTCCTACGAGCAGTACTTC. Translated: CASSTHTSGNSYEQYF.

This chain uses TRBV10-3 with TRBJ1-5; D is undetermined. CDR3 size: 12 residues. CDR1 and CDR2 from the germline V gene are ENHRY and SYGVKD. With 7 bases removed from V and 2 bases from J, the gap between germline ends came to 6 bases. Here the CDR3 reads CAITDGNQPQHF. CDR3 DNA: TGTGCCATCACCGACGGCAATCAGCCCCAGCATTTT.

The CDR3 spells CASSLGLMSSYEQYV. CDR3 sequence (DNA): TGTGCCAGCAGCCTCGGACTAATGAGCTCCTACGAGCAGTACGTC. The chain uses TRBV7-2 and TRBJ2-7; maybe TRBD2 (6 bases). The CDR3 runs to 15 residues. V was cut by 5 bases and J by 0 bases, with 14 bases left in between. CDR1 and CDR2 (germline): SGHTA, FQGNSA.

This clonotype showed up many times. V usage is TRBV20-1 and J usage is TRBJ1-5; 7 nucleotides line up with TRBD1. The CDR3 totals 13 residues. Germline assignment: CDR1 DFQATT and CDR2 SNEGSKA (reference sequence). V lost 6 bases to trimming and J lost 3 bases; unmatched junction nucleotides: 5. DNA for the CDR3: TGCAGTGCGCCCGGGACAGACAATCAGCCCCAGCATTTT. This encodes CSAPGTDNQPQHF.

This clonotype was recorded at least ten times. The chain recombines TRBV12-3 or TRBV12-4 with TRBJ1-4, with D possibly matching TRBD1 (6 bases). The CDR3 length is 14 residues. Between the trimmed V and J ends, which lost 6 bases and 7 bases, there was a span of 15 bases. The CDR3 DNA reads TGTGCCAGCAGGAGTCAGGGGATCAGTGAAAAACTGTTTTTT. It is translated as CASRSQGISEKLFF.

This chain connects TRBV2 to TRBJ2-1, with 8 bases fitting TRBD2. The CDR3 sequence is 18 residues long. CDR1 is SNHLY and CDR2 is FYNNEI in the germline V gene. The CDR3 region has the DNA TGTACCTGCTGGGGAGCGGGAGTGACCCTCCGGAGCTACAATGAGCAGTTCTTC. This gives the protein CTCWGAGVTLRSYNEQFF.

The chain is built from TRBV29-1 and TRBJ2-1, with 9 bases aligning to TRBD1. This CDR3 comprises 12 residues. Unmatched junction bases numbered 5, after V lost 4 bases and J lost 10 bases. CDR1 is SQVTM, CDR2 ANQGSEA, per germline. The CDR3 protein is CSVGGQGWEQFF. CDR3 bases: TGCAGCGTTGGGGGACAGGGATGGGAGCAGTTCTTC.

At least ten counts were recorded for this clonotype. The J gene is TRBJ1-5, the V gene TRBV25-1; 9 bases match TRBD1. Trimming took 5 bases from V and 7 from J; bases not matched to a gene: 6. Germline V gene lookup returns CDR1 MGHDK and CDR2 SYGVNS. This CDR3 is 14 amino acids long. CDR3 residues: CASSRGQGTQPQHF. CDR3 coding DNA: TGTGCCAGCAGTAGGGGACAGGGAACGCAGCCCCAGCATTTT.

The V and J genes are TRBV7-6 and TRBJ2-1, with 9 bases that match TRBD2. The V and J ends lost 5 bases and 4 bases, in that order; junction bases with no gene match: 15. CDR1 SGHVS and CDR2 FNYEAQ come from the germline V gene. The CDR3 spans 18 residues. The CDR3, as DNA: TGTGCCAGCAGCCCCTCACCCACTACTAGCGGGCCATACAATGAGCAGTTCTTC. This gives the protein CASSPSPTTSGPYNEQFF. The variable domain in full, with the rest retrieved from reference TRBV7-6 and TRBJ2-1, is GAGVSQSPRYKVTKRGQDVALRCDPISGHVSLYWYRQALGQGPEFLTYFNYEAQQDKSGLPNDRFSAERPEGSISTLTIQRTEQRDSAMYRCASSPSPTTSGPYNEQFFGPGTRLTVL.